There are many counts of the clone carrying this T cell receptor (beta chain). Its antigen is not identified. There were TCR beta CDR3 regions amplified from RNA transcripts. The primer set for the first-round RT-PCR of the TCR CDR3 was HTBI. TCRdb re-called the multiplex PCR reads with MiXCR, one entry per CDR3 protein. The data show around 430,000 distinct CDR3 sequences, with under 15% seen just once and roughly 33% held by the top ten. The CDR3 loop spans 17 amino acids. Germline lookup yields CDR1 KGHSH and CDR2 LQKENI. V shed 2 bases and J 6 bases; nucleotides not matched to a gene: 14. This sample was taken from a study of T cells in Graves' hyperthyroidism and ophthalmopathy. As for the study in general: Once the initial diagnosis was made, peripheral blood was obtained before any treatment. Broader study findings: Researchers found most expanded thyroid clonotypes above 0.001 in blood as well.

Input material: blood. The J gene is TRBJ2-3, the V gene TRBV18, with TRBD2 matching 7 bases. This TCR came from a young woman with Graves' hyperthyroidism. CDR3 amino acids: CASSPIPLGGRADTQYF. In DNA, the CDR3 is TGTGCCAGCTCACCAATCCCGTTGGGAGGGAGAGCGGATACGCAGTATTTT.